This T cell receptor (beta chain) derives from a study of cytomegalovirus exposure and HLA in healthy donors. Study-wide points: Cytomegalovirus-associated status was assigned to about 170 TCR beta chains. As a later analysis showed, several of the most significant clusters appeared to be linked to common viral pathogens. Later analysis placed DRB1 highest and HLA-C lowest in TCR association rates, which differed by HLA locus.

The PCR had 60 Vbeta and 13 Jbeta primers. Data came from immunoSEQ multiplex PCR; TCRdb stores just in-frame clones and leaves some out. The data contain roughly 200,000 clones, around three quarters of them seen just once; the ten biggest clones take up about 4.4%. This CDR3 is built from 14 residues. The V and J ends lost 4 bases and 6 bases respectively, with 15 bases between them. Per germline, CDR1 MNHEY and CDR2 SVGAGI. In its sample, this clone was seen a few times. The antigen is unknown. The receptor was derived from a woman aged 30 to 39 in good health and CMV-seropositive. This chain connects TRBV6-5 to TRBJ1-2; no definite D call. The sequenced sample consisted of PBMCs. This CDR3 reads CASSLGAPQHGYTF. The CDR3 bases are TGTGCCAGCAGTTTAGGAGCCCCGCAGCATGGCTACACCTTC.